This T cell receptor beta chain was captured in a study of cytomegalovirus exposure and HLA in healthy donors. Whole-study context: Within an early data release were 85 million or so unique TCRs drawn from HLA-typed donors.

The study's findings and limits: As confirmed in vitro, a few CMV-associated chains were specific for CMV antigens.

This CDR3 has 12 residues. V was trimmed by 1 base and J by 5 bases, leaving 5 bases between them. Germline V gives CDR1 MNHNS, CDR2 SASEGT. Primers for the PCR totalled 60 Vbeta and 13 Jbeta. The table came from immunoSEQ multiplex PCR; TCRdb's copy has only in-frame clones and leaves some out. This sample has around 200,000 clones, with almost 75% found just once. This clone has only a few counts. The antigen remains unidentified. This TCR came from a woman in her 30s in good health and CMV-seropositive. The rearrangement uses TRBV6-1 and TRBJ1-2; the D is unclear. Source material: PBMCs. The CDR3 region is CASSEVLYGYTF. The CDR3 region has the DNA TGTGCCAGCAGTGAAGTCTTGTATGGCTACACCTTC.